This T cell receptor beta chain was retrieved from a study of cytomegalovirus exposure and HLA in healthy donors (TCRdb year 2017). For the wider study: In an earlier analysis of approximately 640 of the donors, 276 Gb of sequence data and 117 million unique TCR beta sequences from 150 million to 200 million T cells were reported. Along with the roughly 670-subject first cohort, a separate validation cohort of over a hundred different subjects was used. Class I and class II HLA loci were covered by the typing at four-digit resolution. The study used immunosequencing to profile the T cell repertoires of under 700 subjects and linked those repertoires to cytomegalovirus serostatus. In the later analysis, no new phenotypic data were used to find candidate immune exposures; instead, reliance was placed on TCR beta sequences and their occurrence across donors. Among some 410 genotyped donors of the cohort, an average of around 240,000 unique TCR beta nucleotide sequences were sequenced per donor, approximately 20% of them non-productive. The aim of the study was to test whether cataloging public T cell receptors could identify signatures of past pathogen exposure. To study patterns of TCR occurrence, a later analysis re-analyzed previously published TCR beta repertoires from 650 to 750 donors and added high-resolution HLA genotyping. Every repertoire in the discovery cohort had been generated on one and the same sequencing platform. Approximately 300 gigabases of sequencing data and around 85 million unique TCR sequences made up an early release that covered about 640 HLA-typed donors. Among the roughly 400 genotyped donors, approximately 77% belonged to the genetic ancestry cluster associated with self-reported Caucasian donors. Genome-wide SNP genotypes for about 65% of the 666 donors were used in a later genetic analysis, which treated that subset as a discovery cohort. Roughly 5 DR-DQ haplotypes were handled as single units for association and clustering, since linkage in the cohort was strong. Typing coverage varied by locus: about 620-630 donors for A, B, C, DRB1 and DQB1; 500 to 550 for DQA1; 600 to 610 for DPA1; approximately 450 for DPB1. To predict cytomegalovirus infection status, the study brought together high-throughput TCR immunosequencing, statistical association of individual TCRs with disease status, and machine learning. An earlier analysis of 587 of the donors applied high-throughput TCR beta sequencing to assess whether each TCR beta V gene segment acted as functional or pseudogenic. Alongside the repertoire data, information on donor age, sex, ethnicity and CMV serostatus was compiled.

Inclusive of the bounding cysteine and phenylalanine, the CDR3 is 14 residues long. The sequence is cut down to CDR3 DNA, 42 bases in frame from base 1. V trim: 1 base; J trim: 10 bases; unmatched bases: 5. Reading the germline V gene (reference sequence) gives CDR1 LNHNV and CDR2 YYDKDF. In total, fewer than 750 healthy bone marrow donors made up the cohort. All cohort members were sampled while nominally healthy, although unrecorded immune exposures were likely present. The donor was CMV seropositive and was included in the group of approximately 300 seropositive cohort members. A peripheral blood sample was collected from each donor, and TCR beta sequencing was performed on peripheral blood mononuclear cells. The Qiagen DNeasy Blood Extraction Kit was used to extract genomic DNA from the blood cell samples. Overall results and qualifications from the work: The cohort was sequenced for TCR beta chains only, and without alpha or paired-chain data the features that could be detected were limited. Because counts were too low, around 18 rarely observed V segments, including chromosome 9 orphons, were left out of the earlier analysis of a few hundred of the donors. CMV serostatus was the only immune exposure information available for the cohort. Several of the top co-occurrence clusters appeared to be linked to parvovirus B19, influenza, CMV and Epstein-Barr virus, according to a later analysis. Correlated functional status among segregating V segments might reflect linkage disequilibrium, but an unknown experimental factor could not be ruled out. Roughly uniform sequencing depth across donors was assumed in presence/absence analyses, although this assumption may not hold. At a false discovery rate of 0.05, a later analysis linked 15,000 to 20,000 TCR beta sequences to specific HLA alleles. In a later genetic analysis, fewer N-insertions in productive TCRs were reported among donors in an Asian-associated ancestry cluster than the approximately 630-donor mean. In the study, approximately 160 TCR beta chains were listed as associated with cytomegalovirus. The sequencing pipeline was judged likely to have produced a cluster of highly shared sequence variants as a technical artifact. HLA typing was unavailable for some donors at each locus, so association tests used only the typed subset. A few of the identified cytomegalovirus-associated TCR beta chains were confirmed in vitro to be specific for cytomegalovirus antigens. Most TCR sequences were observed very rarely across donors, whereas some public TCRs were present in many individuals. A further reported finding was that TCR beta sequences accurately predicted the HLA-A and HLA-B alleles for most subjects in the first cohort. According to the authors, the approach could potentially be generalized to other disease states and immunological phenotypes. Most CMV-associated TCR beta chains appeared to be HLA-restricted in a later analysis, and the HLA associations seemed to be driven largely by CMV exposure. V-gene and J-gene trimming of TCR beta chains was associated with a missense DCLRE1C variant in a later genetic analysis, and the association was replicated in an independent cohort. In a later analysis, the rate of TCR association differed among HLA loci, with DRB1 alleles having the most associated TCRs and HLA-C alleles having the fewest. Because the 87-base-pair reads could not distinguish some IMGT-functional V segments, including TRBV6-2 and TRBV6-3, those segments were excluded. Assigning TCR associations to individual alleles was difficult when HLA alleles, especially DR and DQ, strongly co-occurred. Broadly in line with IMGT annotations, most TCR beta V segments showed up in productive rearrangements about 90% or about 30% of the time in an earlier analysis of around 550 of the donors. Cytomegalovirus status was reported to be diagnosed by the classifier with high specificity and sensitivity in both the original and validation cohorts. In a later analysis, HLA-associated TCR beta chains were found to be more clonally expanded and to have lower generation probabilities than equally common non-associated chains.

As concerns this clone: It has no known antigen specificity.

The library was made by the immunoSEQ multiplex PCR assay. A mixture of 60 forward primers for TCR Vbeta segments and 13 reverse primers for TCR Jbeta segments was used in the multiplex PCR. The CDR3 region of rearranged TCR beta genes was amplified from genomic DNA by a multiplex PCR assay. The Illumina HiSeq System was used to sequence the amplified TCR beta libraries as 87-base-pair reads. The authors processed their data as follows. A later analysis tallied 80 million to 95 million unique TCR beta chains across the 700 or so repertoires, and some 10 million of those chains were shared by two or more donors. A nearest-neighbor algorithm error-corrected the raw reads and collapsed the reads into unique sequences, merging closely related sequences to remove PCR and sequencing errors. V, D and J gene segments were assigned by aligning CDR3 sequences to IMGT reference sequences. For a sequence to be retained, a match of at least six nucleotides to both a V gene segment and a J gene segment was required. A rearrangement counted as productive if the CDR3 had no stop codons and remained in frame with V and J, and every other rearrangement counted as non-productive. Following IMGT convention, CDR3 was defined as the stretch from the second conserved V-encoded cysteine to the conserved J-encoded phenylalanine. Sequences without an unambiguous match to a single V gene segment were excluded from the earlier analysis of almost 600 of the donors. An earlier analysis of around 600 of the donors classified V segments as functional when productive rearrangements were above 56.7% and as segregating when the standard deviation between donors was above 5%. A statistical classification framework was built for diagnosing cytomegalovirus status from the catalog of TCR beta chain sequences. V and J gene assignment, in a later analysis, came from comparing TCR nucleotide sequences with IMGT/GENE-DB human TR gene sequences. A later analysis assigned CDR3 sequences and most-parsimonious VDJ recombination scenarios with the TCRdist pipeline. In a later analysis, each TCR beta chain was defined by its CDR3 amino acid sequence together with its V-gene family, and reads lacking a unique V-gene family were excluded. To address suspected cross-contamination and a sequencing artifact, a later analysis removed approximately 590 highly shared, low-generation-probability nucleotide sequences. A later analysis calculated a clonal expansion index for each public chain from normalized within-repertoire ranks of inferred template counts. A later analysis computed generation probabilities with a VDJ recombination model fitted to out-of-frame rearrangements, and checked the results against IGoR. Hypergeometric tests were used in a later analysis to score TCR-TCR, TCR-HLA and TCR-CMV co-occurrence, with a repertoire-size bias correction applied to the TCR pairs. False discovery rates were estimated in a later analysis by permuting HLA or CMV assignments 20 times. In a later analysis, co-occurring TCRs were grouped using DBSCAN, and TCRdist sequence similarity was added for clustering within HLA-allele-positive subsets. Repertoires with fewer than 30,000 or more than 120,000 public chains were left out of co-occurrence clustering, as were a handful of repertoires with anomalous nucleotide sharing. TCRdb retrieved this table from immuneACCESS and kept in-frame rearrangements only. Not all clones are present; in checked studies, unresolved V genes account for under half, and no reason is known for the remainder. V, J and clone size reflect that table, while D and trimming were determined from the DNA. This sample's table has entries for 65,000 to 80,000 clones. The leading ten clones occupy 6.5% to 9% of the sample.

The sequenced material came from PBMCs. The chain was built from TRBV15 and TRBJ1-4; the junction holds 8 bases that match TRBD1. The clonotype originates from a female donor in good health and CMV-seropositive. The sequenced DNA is TGTGCCACCAGCAGAGTTGGACAGGGCGGAAAACTGTTTTTT. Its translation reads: CATSRVGQGGKLFF.